This TCR beta chain was obtained from a study of cytomegalovirus exposure and HLA in healthy donors. Use of 60 Vbeta and 13 Jbeta primers characterized the PCR. Assay: immunoSEQ multiplex PCR; the TCRdb copy retains only in-frame clones and omits some. The sample yields about 130,000 clones, over 70% seen once. Study-wide points: Some V segments could not be told apart, so they were left out, TRBV6-2 and TRBV6-3 among them. Segments of the TCR beta V type were, in most cases, productive about 87% or about 30% of the time in an earlier analysis. Specific recognition of CMV antigens was confirmed in vitro for three chains (all CMV-associated). It was reported that TCR beta sequences correctly inferred the HLA-A and HLA-B alleles for most subjects.

The CDR3 is made up of 17 amino acids. The germline gives CDR1 SGHAT, CDR2 FQNNGV. V was cut by 5 bases and J by 2 bases, with 21 bases left in between. Worth noting for this clone: Its antigen is unknown.

The sequence came from a man younger than 35 in good health and CMV-seropositive. The sample taken for sequencing was PBMCs. The gene calls are TRBV11-2 and TRBJ2-5; TRBD2 is a possible D gene (5 bases). The CDR3 loop is CASSRRFRTVEQETQYF. In nucleotides, the CDR3 is TGTGCCAGCAGCCGAAGATTTCGGACTGTAGAACAAGAGACCCAGTACTTC.